Only a few counts were recorded for the clone carrying this T cell receptor beta chain. The antigen remains undetermined. TCRdb called clones again from the PCR reads with MiXCR. Of about 16,000 clones listed, about 26% are singletons. Treatment of any kind had been given to no patient before thyroid surgery. This CDR3 comprises 17 residues. Germline V gene data show CDR1 as MGHRA and CDR2 as YSYEKL. J lost 5 bases, V lost 3 bases, and 9 bases had no gene match. The data were taken from a study of metastatic and nonmetastatic thyroid tumors. Study as a whole: The study looked at repertoires side by side in blood and in tumor or nodule tissue from malignant and benign thyroid patients.

Study-level findings and limits: Reported TCR beta diversity, measured in blood and tumor, was significantly higher for malignant thyroid tumors than for benign nodules.

The chain combines TRBV4-1 with TRBJ2-1; 11 bases match TRBD2. The clonotype comes from a female donor with papillary thyroid cancer or a benign thyroid nodule (not recorded which). Some clones in this sample may be carry-over from other donors' samples. Sequencing was performed on adjacent normal tissue. In nucleotides, the CDR3 is TGCGCCAGCAGCCAGGCACCCGGGACTAGCGGTAACAATGAGCAGTTCTTC. It specifies CASSQAPGTSGNNEQFF.